The 22 T cell receptor beta chains given below trace back to one sample, sequenced in a study of shared clonotypes between healthy human individuals. Some clones are missing from TCRdb's copy, which holds only in-frame ones; the method was immunoSEQ multiplex PCR. The sample carries 2,500,000 or so clones, 93% recorded once. Sequencing input: naive CD4+ T cells from PBMCs. Subset in this sample: CD45RA+ positively selected. Every receptor here comes from a man between 18 and 35 years old in good health. Some clones in this sample may be carry-over from other donors' samples.

The rearrangement joins TRBV5-1 to TRBJ2-2; possibly TRBD2 for D (5 bases). This CDR3 has 16 amino acids. Trimming left V 1 base short and J 5 bases short, with 15 bases between. Germline CDR1 SGHRS, CDR2 YFSETQ. CDR3 protein: CASSLITAGGTGELFF. The CDR3 DNA is TGCGCCAGCAGCTTGATTACAGCCGGAGGAACCGGGGAGCTGTTTTTT. Supplemented by reference TRBV5-1 and TRBJ2-2, the full variable domain reads KAGVTQTPRYLIKTRGQQVTLSCSPISGHRSVSWYQQTPGQGLQFLFEYFSETQRNKGNFPGRFSGRQFSNSRSEMNVSTLELGDSALYLCASSLITAGGTGELFFGEGSRLTVL.

The rearrangement links TRBV27 to TRBJ2-7; 7 bases fit TRBD1. CDR1 MNHEY and CDR2 SMNVEV come from the germline V gene (reference sequence). V gave up 4 bases and J gave up 3 bases; unmatched junction bases: 6. There are 14 residues in the CDR3. The CDR3 loop reads CASSSYRGNYEQYF. The CDR3 DNA reads as TGTGCCAGCAGTTCCTACAGGGGAAACTACGAGCAGTACTTC.

The chain recombines TRBV10-2 with TRBJ1-5; 8 bases fit TRBD1. Germline V gene data show CDR1 as WSHSY and CDR2 as SAAADI. The CDR3 consists of 13 residues. The V and J ends lost 9 bases and 7 bases, in that order; junction bases with no gene match: 8. The CDR3 coding sequence is TGCGCCAGGACAGGGGATATCGGGCAGCCCCAGCATTTT. Residues: CARTGDIGQPQHF.

The chain carries TRBV7-2 and TRBJ2-3, with unresolved D. Germline V gene lookup returns CDR1 SGHTA and CDR2 FQGNSA. V was trimmed by 4 bases and J by 2 bases, leaving 7 bases between them. The CDR3 consists of 13 residues. The CDR3 is CASSSHVTDTQYF. The CDR3 nucleotides are TGTGCCAGCAGCTCCCACGTCACAGATACGCAGTATTTT.

The chain combines TRBV9 with TRBJ2-1; 7 nucleotides line up with TRBD1. CDR1 and CDR2 from the germline V gene are SGDLS and YYNGEE. V shed 4 bases, J shed 3 bases, and the junction held 10 bases outside the gene matches. This CDR3 is 16 amino acids long. CDR3 nucleotide sequence: TGTGCCAGCAGCCCGAAAGGGGGCTCGATCTACAATGAGCAGTTCTTC. This gives the protein CASSPKGGSIYNEQFF.

The genes are TRBV12-5 and TRBJ2-1, with a weak D call TRBD2 (6 bases). Germline-derived CDR1 and CDR2 are LGHNT and FRNRAP. The CDR3 has 16 amino acids. Trimming left V 1 base short and J 5 bases short, with 15 bases between. The CDR3 sequence is CASGLARDSLHNEQFF. CDR3 DNA: TGTGCTAGTGGTTTGGCCCGGGACTCGTTGCACAATGAGCAGTTCTTC.

This clone was detected once. Other DNA sequences in this specimen translate into the identical CDR3. CDR3 amino acids: CASSLSGTQETQYF. CDR3 nucleotide sequence: TGTGCCAGCAGCCTTAGCGGGACCCAAGAGACCCAGTACTTC. The V and J genes are TRBV7-3 and TRBJ2-5; 8 positions match TRBD2. CDR3 size: 14 residues. Germline values: CDR1 SGHTA, CDR2 FQGTGA. After removal of 5 bases from V and 1 base from J, the junction contained 3 bases not matched to a gene. Full variable domain (outside the CDR3, taken from reference TRBV7-3 and TRBJ2-5): GAGVSQTPSNKVTEKGKYVELRCDPISGHTALYWYRQSLGQGPEFLIYFQGTGAADDSGLPNDRFFAVRPEGSVSTLKIQRTERGDSAVYLCASSLSGTQETQYFGPGTRLLVL.

The rearrangement joins TRBV5-1 to TRBJ2-2, with D maybe TRBD2 (6 bases). The CDR3 extends over 15 amino acids. Germline V CDR1 and CDR2: SGHRS, YFSETQ. V was cut by 4 bases and J by 0 bases, with 10 bases left in between. The CDR3 loop is CASSQRAPNTGELFF. In DNA, the CDR3 is TGCGCCAGCAGCCAGCGGGCACCGAACACCGGGGAGCTGTTTTTT.

The rearrangement joins TRBV6-6 to TRBJ2-2; unclear D gene. The CDR3 runs 13 residues. Deletions cut 6 bases from V and 1 base from J, with 6 bases between. From germline, CDR1 is MNHNY and CDR2 SVGAGI (reference sequence). CDR3 sequence: CASRSRNTGELFF. The CDR3, as DNA: TGTGCCAGCAGGAGTAGGAACACCGGGGAGCTGTTTTTT.

This chain joins TRBV25-1 and TRBJ2-3; D might be TRBD2 (5 bases). CDR3 size: 16 residues. Per the germline V gene, CDR1 is MGHDK and CDR2 is SYGVNS. The V end lost 3 bases, the J end lost 2 bases, and 15 bases lay between the germline ends. This CDR3 reads CASSDWWESPTDTQYF. The CDR3 region has the DNA TGTGCCAGCAGTGATTGGTGGGAGAGTCCCACAGATACGCAGTATTTT.

The V and J genes are TRBV7-7 and TRBJ2-1; 9 bases map to TRBD2. With 5 bases clipped from V and 4 bases from J, the junction kept 6 bases outside the gene matches. The CDR3 is 15 residues long. CDR1 is SSHAT and CDR2 is FNYEAQ in the germline V gene (reference sequence). The DNA of the CDR3 is TGTGCCAGCAGCCCGTTTCTAGCGGGATACAATGAGCAGTTCTTC. Translation: CASSPFLAGYNEQFF.

The V gene is TRBV10-3, the J gene TRBJ2-1; 7 positions match TRBD2. Germline values: CDR1 ENHRY, CDR2 SYGVKD. V dropped 4 bases and J dropped 2; count of bases not matched to a gene: 5. There are 15 residues in the CDR3. The CDR3 sequence is CAISVSGLTYNEQFF. Written as DNA, the CDR3 is TGTGCCATCAGTGTTAGCGGGTTAACCTACAATGAGCAGTTCTTC.

The rearrangement uses TRBV7-6 and TRBJ1-3; D possibly corresponds to TRBD1 (5 bases). CDR1 is SGHVS and CDR2 is FNYEAQ in the germline V gene. The CDR3 totals 14 residues. Trimming cost V 3 bases and J 0 bases, with 6 bases left between them. CDR3 sequence: CASSLGVSGNTIYF. DNA for the CDR3: TGTGCCAGCAGCTTGGGGGTCTCTGGAAACACCATATATTTT.

The chain recombines TRBV28 with TRBJ1-4; weak D call: TRBD1 (6 bases). The CDR3 runs to 15 residues. The germline CDR1 and CDR2 sequences are MDHEN and SYDVKM. Trimming pared 6 bases from V and 8 bases from J, leaving 19 bases between. DNA for the CDR3: TGTGCCAGCAGCTCTGGGGGGGCGATCTCGGAAAAACTGTTTTTT. Its translation: CASSSGGAISEKLFF.

The chain couples TRBV5-1 to TRBJ2-4, with D possibly TRBD1 on 6 matching bases. CDR3 length: 16 amino acids. Germline V gene lookup returns CDR1 SGHRS and CDR2 YFSETQ. V lost 4 bases and J 5 bases, leaving 19 bases between the germline ends. The CDR3 protein is CASSPLAWGRENIQYF. CDR3 bases: TGCGCCAGCAGCCCACTCGCGTGGGGGCGGGAAAACATTCAGTACTTC.

The chain is built from TRBV7-3 and TRBJ2-1; D is uncertain. Germline V gives CDR1 SGHTA, CDR2 FQGTGA. The CDR3 has 14 residues. V lost 4 bases and J 5 bases, leaving 12 bases between the germline ends. The CDR3 region is CASSSPPAHNEQFF. The DNA for the CDR3 is TGTGCCAGCAGCTCCCCCCCGGCTCACAATGAGCAGTTCTTC.

A word on this clone: The same CDR3 also results from other DNA sequences found in this sample. CDR3 loop: CASSLWDRSYEQYF. As DNA, the CDR3 is TGTGCCAGCAGTTTATGGGACAGATCCTACGAGCAGTACTTC. J is TRBJ2-7 and V is TRBV27; 7 bases are shared with TRBD1. In germline, CDR1 is MNHEY, CDR2 SMNVEV (reference sequence). The CDR3 length is 14 residues. The trim removed 1 base at V and 1 base at J, leaving 1 base unmatched.

The chain is built from TRBV2 and TRBJ2-7; no firm D call. The germline V gene encodes CDR1 SNHLY and CDR2 FYNNEI. Trimming pared 2 bases from V and 6 bases from J, leaving 8 bases between. This CDR3 is built from 12 residues. The CDR3 sequence: CASSEFHPEQYF. The DNA of the CDR3 is TGTGCCAGCAGTGAATTCCACCCCGAGCAGTACTTC. Drawing the rest from reference TRBV2 and TRBJ2-7, the complete variable domain is EPEVTQTPSHQVTQMGQEVILRCVPISNHLYFYWYRQILGQKVEFLVSFYNNEISEKSEIFDDQFSVERPDGSNFTLKIRSTKLEDSAMYFCASSEFHPEQYFGPGTRLTVT.

The gene calls are TRBV5-8 and TRBJ2-5; TRBD2 agrees at 9 bases. The V gene's germline CDR1 is SGHTS and CDR2 YDEGEE. The CDR3 extends over 20 amino acids. Unmatched junction bases numbered 19, after V lost 0 bases and J lost 4 bases. The CDR3 loop reads CASSLGVFGGRASAGETQYF. The DNA for the CDR3 is TGTGCCAGCAGCTTGGGTGTTTTTGGCGGGAGGGCCTCAGCCGGAGAGACCCAGTACTTC.

The chain has TRBV11-1 and TRBJ1-3; D uncertain. The V end lost 2 bases, the J end lost 2 bases, and 7 bases lay between the germline ends. CDR1 SGHAT and CDR2 FQDESV come from the germline V gene (reference sequence). This CDR3 has 14 amino acids. This CDR3 reads CASSLSWTGNTIYF. DNA of the CDR3: TGTGCCAGCAGCTTATCCTGGACTGGAAACACCATATATTTT.

The chain joins TRBV6-6 to TRBJ1-6; TRBD1 might be the D (5 bases). The germline CDR1 and CDR2 sequences are MNHNY and SVGAGI (reference sequence). V was clipped by 5 bases and J by 10 bases, with 18 bases between them. The CDR3 contains 15 residues. CDR3 amino acids: CASSHRGAAQSPLHF. The CDR3 DNA is TGTGCCAGCAGTCATAGAGGGGCGGCACAGTCACCCCTCCACTTT.

The chain employs TRBV6-5 and TRBJ1-3; a weak D match, TRBD1 (5 bases). Germline values: CDR1 MNHEY, CDR2 SVGAGI. Trimming left V 6 bases short and J 1 base short, with 10 bases between. The CDR3 contains 14 residues. The CDR3 loop is CASRWDGSGNTIYF. For the CDR3, the DNA is TGTGCCAGCAGGTGGGACGGATCTGGAAACACCATATATTTT.